This TCR beta chain was documented in a study of blood T cell repertoires in COVID-19. Study summary: Samples came from the United States, Italy and Spain, spanning acute and convalescent COVID-19. PBMCs, B-cell-depleted T cells, or T cells provided the cDNA or gDNA that made up the material.

Living in roughly 23 US areas, the participants were between roughly 18 and 90 years of age. Assay: immunoSEQ multiplex PCR; the TCRdb copy retains only in-frame clones and omits some. Among about 330,000 clones listed, 80% to 90% were seen once. Germline assignment: CDR1 SNHLY and CDR2 FYNNEI. Trimming stripped 1 base from V and 7 bases from J, with 17 bases between. The CDR3 is made up of 17 amino acids. The chain couples TRBV2 to TRBJ1-6, with a weak D call TRBD1 (5 bases). Source material: PBMCs or T cells enriched from blood (not recorded which). The sequence was obtained from a woman between 18 and 29 years old who had recovered from COVID-19. This CDR3 is CASSEEGGGVLNSPLHF. The CDR3 DNA follows: TGTGCCAGCAGTGAAGAAGGTGGAGGGGTATTGAATTCACCCCTCCACTTT. The full variable domain, with the rest looked up from reference TRBV2 and TRBJ1-6, is EPEVTQTPSHQVTQMGQEVILRCVPISNHLYFYWYRQILGQKVEFLVSFYNNEISEKSEIFDDQFSVERPDGSNFTLKIRSTKLEDSAMYFCASSEEGGGVLNSPLHFGNGTRLTVT.